This entry lists 13 T cell receptor beta chains sequenced from one sample in a study of cytomegalovirus exposure and HLA in healthy donors. Use of 60 Vbeta and 13 Jbeta primers characterized the PCR. TCRdb's copy holds only in-frame clones and misses some; the assay was immunoSEQ multiplex PCR. Recorded for this sample: 70,000 or so clones. Sequencing used PBMCs. These receptor sequences come from a female donor in good health and CMV-seropositive.

V gene TRBV5-1 combines with J gene TRBJ2-5; TRBD2 agrees at 13 bases. CDR3 length: 16 residues. Germline V gene data show CDR1 as SGHRS and CDR2 as YFSETQ. Trimming removed 4 bases from V and 3 bases from J; junction bases left unmatched: 6. In nucleotides, the CDR3 is TGCGCCAGCAGCCTAGTCGGGACTAGCGGGGAAGAGACCCAGTACTTC. Its protein is CASSLVGTSGEETQYF.

The J gene is TRBJ2-5, the V gene TRBV6-1; 11 nucleotides line up with TRBD1. From germline, CDR1 is MNHNS and CDR2 SASEGT. Unmatched junction bases numbered 5, after V lost 0 bases and J lost 5 bases. The CDR3 has 16 residues. The CDR3 DNA reads TGTGCCAGCAGTGAAGCGGGACAGGGGGGATGGGAGACCCAGTACTTC. It codes for CASSEAGQGGWETQYF.

This chain links TRBV7-2 with TRBJ2-7; maybe TRBD2 (6 bases). This CDR3 region has 13 residues. Germline V lookup: CDR1 SGHTA, CDR2 FQGNSA. Trimming stripped 7 bases from V and 6 bases from J, with 16 bases between. CDR3 bases: TGTGCCAGCACCTTCCACTCCGGGGGCGAGCAGTACTTC. Its translation: CASTFHSGGEQYF.

This chain links TRBV27 with TRBJ1-6, with TRBD1 matching over 7 bases. The germline gives CDR1 MNHEY, CDR2 SMNVEV (reference sequence). The CDR3 loop spans 12 amino acids. J lost 10 bases, V lost 8 bases, and 5 bases had no gene match. In DNA form, the CDR3 reads TGTGCCAGCCAGGGGGGATGGTCACCCCTCCACTTT. It encodes CASQGGWSPLHF.

This chain joins TRBV18 and TRBJ2-1; 7 bases fit TRBD1. V trimming: 1 base; J trimming: 8 bases; junction bases outside the gene matches: 8. CDR3 length equals 15 residues. The germline CDR1 and CDR2 sequences are KGHSH and LQKENI. CDR3 DNA: TGTGCCAGCTCACCACGGGCAGGGGGTAGAGATGAGCAGTTCTTC. Translated, it gives CASSPRAGGRDEQFF.

This rearrangement joins TRBV7-2 to TRBJ2-7; possible D gene TRBD2, 5 bases. V was clipped by 0 bases and J by 5 bases, with 14 bases between them. Germline CDR1 SGHTA, CDR2 FQGNSA. This CDR3 has 15 residues. This CDR3 is CASSLASAGFNEQYF. Written as DNA, the CDR3 is TGTGCCAGCAGCTTAGCCTCGGCGGGTTTCAACGAGCAGTACTTC.

The chain is built from TRBV30 and TRBJ2-2; D unclear. Germline CDR1 is GTSNPN and CDR2 is SVGIG (reference sequence). The V end lost 2 bases, the J end lost 6 bases, and 16 bases lay between the germline ends. The CDR3 consists of 15 residues. CDR3 in DNA: TGTGCCTGGAGTAAACGGCTAGATATAGCCGGGGAGCTGTTTTTT. Protein sequence: CAWSKRLDIAGELFF.

V gene TRBV5-6 combines with J gene TRBJ1-1; 7 bases match TRBD1. This CDR3 spans 14 amino acids. With 0 bases clipped from V and 5 bases from J, the junction kept 4 bases outside the gene matches. Germline CDR1 SGHDT, CDR2 YYEEEE. The CDR3 region is CASSLGQGGTEAFF. Written as DNA, the CDR3 is TGTGCCAGCAGCTTGGGACAGGGAGGAACTGAAGCTTTCTTT. The full variable domain, rest sourced from reference TRBV5-6 and TRBJ1-1, is DAGVTQSPTHLIKTRGQQVTLRCSPKSGHDTVSWYQQALGQGPQFIFQYYEEEERQRGNFPDRFSGHQFPNYSSELNVNALLLGDSALYLCASSLGQGGTEAFFGQGTRLTVV.

The chain employs TRBV7-2 and TRBJ2-1; 13 nucleotides line up with TRBD2. Trimming removed 7 bases from V and 8 bases from J; junction bases left unmatched: 8. The CDR3 loop spans 15 amino acids. Germline CDR1 SGHTA, CDR2 FQGNSA. The CDR3 nucleotides read TGTGCCAGCACCTCCGGGACTAGCGGGGTTTATGAGCAGTTCTTC. Protein sequence: CASTSGTSGVYEQFF.

The rearrangement uses TRBV5-8 and TRBJ2-1, with D possibly TRBD2 on 6 matching bases. Between the trimmed V and J ends, which lost 4 bases and 9 bases, there was a span of 17 bases. CDR1 and CDR2 from the germline V gene are SGHTS and YDEGEE. The length of the CDR3 is 14 residues. CDR3 loop: CASSPGTPGGEQFF. CDR3 DNA: TGTGCCAGCAGCCCGGGGACTCCAGGCGGTGAGCAGTTCTTC.

The chain has TRBV29-1 and TRBJ2-1, with TRBD2 matching 11 bases. Unmatched junction bases numbered 7, after V lost 4 bases and J lost 5 bases. In germline, CDR1 is SQVTM, CDR2 ANQGSEA. The CDR3 has 15 residues. The CDR3 is CSVAPRLAGNNEQFF. In nucleotides, the CDR3 is TGCAGCGTTGCCCCGAGACTAGCGGGGAACAATGAGCAGTTCTTC.

The chain links TRBV28 to TRBJ2-5; 10 nucleotides agree with TRBD1. The CDR3 is 15 amino acids. V lost 5 bases and J lost 5; bases outside the gene matches: 8. The germline gives CDR1 MDHEN, CDR2 SYDVKM. The CDR3 nucleotides are TGTGCCAGCAGTGGGGACAGGGGTGGGTCGGAGACCCAGTACTTC. It specifies CASSGDRGGSETQYF.

This chain joins TRBV19 and TRBJ2-6; D remains ambiguous. Trimming shortened V by 5 bases and J by 0 bases, and 8 bases separated the two germline ends. Germline CDR1 is LNHDA and CDR2 is SQIVND (reference sequence). The CDR3 is 15 residues long. In DNA, the CDR3 is TGTGCCAGTAGTTGGAGTGACTCTGGGGCCAACGTCCTGACTTTC. Its protein is CASSWSDSGANVLTF.